This paragraph covers one T cell receptor beta chain sequence. This sample was included in a study of blood T cell repertoires in COVID-19. Clones were sequenced by immunoSEQ multiplex PCR, and TCRdb holds only the in-frame ones, with some missing. This sample carries about 30,000 clones, around 74% of them seen once, and the ten largest clones take approximately 8.6%. CDR1 and CDR2 (germline): SGHRS, YFSETQ. CDR3 length: 15 residues. Trimming removed 5 bases from V and 0 bases from J, with 12 bases in between. This TCR came from a woman aged 70-85 years with active or convalescent COVID-19. The sequenced sample consisted of peripheral blood. The chain uses TRBV5-1 and TRBJ1-3; D is unclear. The CDR3 here is CASRLGLDSGNTIYF. The DNA for the CDR3 is TGCGCCAGCAGACTAGGACTGGACTCTGGAAACACCATATATTTT. Together with reference TRBV5-1 and TRBJ1-3, the CDR3 gives the full variable domain: KAGVTQTPRYLIKTRGQQVTLSCSPISGHRSVSWYQQTPGQGLQFLFEYFSETQRNKGNFPGRFSGRQFSNSRSEMNVSTLELGDSALYLCASRLGLDSGNTIYFGEGSWLTVV.